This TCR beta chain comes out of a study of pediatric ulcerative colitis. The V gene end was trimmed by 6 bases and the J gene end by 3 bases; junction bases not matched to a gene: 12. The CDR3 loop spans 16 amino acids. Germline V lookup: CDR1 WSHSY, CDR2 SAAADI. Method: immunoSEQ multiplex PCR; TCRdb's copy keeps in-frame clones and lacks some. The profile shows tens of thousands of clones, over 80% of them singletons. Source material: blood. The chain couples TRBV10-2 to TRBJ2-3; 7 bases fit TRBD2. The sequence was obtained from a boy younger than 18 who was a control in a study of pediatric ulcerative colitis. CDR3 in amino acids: CASRPEPWGGTDTQYF. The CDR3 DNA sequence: TGCGCCAGCAGGCCGGAGCCCTGGGGGGGGACAGATACGCAGTATTTT.